Sequencing of this T cell receptor (beta chain) was carried out in a study of beta chain features in type 1 diabetes. Study as a whole: The number of sorted cells examined across all samples was some 99,000,000.

This clone was observed a handful of times. Its antigen remains unidentified. Germline CDR1 is SGHTA and CDR2 is FQGTGA. This CDR3 region has 13 residues. Trimming cost V 2 bases and J 3 bases, with 5 bases left between them. Sorting that relied on CD45RO/CCR7/CD25/CD127/CD95/CD27 yielded CD4+ naive, central memory, regulatory and stem cell-like memory cells. Study findings and constraints: VDJ junctions in type 1 diabetes patients carried more deletions and fewer insertions.

As every portion of the isolated RNA was reverse transcribed, the sequencing read expressed TCRB transcripts. Sequenced by immunoSEQ multiplex PCR; TCRdb stores in-frame clones only, minus some. The data show around 320,000 clones, about 15% seen once. The sequenced sample consisted of central memory CD4+ T cells from blood. This receptor was identified in a man aged 30-40 years in good health. The chain is built from TRBV7-3 and TRBJ1-5; D remains unclear. CDR3 nucleotides: TGTGCCAGCAGCTTAGGCATCAATCAGCCCCAGCATTTT. Translation: CASSLGINQPQHF.